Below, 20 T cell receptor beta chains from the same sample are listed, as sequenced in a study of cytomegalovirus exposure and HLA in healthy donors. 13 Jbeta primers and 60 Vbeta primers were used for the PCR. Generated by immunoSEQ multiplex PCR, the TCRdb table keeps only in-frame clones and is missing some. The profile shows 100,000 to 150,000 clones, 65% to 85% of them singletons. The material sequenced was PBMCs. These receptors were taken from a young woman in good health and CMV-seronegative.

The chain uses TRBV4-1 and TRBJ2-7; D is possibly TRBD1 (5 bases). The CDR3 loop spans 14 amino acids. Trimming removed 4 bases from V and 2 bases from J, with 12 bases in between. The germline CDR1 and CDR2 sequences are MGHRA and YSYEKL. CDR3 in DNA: TGCGCCAGCAGCCCTCAGGGATCGGCCTACGAGCAGTACTTC. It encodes CASSPQGSAYEQYF.

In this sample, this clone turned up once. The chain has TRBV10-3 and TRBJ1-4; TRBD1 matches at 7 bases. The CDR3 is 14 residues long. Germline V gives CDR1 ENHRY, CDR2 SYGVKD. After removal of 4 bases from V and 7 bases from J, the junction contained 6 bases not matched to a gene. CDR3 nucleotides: TGTGCCATCAGTGGTGGGCAGGGGGGTGAAAAACTGTTTTTT. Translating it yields CAISGGQGGEKLFF.

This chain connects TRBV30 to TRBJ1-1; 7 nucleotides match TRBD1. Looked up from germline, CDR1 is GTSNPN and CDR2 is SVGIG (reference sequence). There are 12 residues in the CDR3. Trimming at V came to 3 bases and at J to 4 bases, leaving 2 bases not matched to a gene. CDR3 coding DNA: TGTGCCTGGAGCTCAGGGGGCACTGAAGCTTTCTTT. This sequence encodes CAWSSGGTEAFF.

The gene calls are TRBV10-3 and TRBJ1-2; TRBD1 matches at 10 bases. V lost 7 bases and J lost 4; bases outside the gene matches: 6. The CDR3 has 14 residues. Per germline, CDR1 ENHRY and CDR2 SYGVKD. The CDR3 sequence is CAIMGTGVSYGYTF. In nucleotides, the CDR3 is TGTGCCATCATGGGGACAGGGGTTTCCTATGGCTACACCTTC.

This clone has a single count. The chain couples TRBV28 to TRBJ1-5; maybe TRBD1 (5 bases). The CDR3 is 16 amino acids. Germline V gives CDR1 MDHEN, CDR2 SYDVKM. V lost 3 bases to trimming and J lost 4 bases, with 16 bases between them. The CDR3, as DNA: TGTGCCAGCAGTTTCCGGGCAACAGGACCAAATCAGCCCCAGCATTTT. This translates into CASSFRATGPNQPQHF. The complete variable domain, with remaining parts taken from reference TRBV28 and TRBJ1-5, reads DVKVTQSSRYLVKRTGEKVFLECVQDMDHENMFWYRQDPGLGLRLIYFSYDVKMKEKGDIPEGYSVSREKKERFSLILESASTNQTSMYLCASSFRATGPNQPQHFGDGTRLSIL.

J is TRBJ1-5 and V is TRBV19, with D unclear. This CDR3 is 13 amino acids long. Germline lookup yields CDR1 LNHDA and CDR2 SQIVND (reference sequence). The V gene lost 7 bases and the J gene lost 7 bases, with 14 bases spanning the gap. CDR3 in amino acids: CASNSLPGQPQHF. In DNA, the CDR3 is TGTGCCAGTAATTCCCTGCCGGGGCAGCCCCAGCATTTT.

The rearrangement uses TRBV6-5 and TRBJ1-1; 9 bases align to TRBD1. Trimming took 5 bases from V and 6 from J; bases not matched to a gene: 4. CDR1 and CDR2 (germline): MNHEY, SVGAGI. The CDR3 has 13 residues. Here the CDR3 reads CASSDRGMAEAFF. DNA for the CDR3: TGTGCCAGCAGTGACAGGGGGATGGCTGAAGCTTTCTTT.

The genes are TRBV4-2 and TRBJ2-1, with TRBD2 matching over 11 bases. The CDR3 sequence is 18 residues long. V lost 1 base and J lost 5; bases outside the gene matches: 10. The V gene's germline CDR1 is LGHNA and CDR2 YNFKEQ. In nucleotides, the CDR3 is TGTGCCAGCAGCCAAGGAATCCCGACTAGCGGGACAGACAATGAGCAGTTCTTC. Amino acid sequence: CASSQGIPTSGTDNEQFF.

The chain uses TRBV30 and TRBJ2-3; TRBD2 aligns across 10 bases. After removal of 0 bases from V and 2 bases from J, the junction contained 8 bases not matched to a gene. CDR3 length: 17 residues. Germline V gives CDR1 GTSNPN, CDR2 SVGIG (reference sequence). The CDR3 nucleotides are TGTGCCTGGAGTGTAAACCGACTAGCGGGCGCCACAGATACGCAGTATTTT. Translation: CAWSVNRLAGATDTQYF.

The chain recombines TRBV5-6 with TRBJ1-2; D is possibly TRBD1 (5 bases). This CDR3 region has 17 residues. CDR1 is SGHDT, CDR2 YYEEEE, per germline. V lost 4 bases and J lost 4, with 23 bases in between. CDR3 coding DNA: TGTGCCAGCAGCCCTGTATGGGCCCTCAGGGAAGGCTATGGCTACACCTTC. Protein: CASSPVWALREGYGYTF.

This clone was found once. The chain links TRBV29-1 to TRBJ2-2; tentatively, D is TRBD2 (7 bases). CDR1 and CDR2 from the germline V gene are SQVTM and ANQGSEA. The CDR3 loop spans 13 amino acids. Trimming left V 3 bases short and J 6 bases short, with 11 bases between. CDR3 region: CSVDVGGAGELFF. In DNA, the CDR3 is TGCAGCGTTGATGTAGGGGGGGCCGGGGAGCTGTTTTTT.

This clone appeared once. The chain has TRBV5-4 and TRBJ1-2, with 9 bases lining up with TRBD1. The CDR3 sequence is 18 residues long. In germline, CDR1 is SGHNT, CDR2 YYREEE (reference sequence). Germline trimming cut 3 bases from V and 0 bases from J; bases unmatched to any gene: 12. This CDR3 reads CASSSPGGTGRANYGYTF. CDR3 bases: TGTGCCAGCAGCTCTCCGGGGGGGACAGGGAGGGCTAACTATGGCTACACCTTC.

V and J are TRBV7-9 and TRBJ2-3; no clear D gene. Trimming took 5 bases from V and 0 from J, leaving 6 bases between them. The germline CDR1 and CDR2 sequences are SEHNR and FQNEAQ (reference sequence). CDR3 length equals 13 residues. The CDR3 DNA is TGTGCCAGCAGCGCGACAAGCACAGATACGCAGTATTTT. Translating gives CASSATSTDTQYF.

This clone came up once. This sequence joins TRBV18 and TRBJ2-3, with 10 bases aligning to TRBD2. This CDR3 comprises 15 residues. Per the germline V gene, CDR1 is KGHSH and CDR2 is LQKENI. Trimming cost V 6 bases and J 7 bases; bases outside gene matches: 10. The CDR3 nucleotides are TGTGCCAGCTCCCTGCCTAGCGGGAGAGTTAATACGCAGTATTTT. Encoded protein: CASSLPSGRVNTQYF.

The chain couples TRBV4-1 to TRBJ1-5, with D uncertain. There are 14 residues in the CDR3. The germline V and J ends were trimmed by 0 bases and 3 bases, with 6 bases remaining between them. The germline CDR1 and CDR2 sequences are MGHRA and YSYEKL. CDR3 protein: CASSQDPFNQPQHF. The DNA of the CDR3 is TGCGCCAGCAGCCAAGATCCCTTCAATCAGCCCCAGCATTTT.

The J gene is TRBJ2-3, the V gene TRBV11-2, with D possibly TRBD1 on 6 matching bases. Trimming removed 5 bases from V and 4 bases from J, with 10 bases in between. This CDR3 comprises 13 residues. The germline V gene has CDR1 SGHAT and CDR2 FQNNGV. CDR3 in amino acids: CASSRTAADTQYF. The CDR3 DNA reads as TGTGCCAGCAGCAGGACAGCCGCAGATACGCAGTATTTT.

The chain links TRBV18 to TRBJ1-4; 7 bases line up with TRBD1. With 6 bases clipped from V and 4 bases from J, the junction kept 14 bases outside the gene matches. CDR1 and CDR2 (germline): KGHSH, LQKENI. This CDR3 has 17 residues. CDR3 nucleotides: TGTGCCAGCTCCCCTGAGATCGGACAGGCGCATAATGAAAAACTGTTTTTT. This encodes CASSPEIGQAHNEKLFF.

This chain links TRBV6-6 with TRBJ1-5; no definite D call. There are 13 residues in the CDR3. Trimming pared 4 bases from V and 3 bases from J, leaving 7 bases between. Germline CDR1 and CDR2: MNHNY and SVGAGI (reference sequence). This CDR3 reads CASSSENNQPQHF. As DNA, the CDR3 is TGTGCCAGCAGTTCCGAGAACAATCAGCCCCAGCATTTT.

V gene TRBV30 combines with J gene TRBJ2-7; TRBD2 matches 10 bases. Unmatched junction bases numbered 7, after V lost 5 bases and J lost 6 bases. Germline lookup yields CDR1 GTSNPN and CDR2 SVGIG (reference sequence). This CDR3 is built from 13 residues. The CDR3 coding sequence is TGTGCCTGGGAGCGGGAGGGCCGGGTCGAGCAGTACTTC. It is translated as CAWEREGRVEQYF.

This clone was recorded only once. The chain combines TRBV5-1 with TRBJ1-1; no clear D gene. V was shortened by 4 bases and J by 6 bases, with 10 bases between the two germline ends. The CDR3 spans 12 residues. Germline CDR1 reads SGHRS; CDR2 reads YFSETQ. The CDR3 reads CASSPDWAEAFF. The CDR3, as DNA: TGCGCCAGCAGCCCAGACTGGGCTGAAGCTTTCTTT.